These 26 T cell receptor beta chains came from one sample sequenced in a study of T cells in women clearing cervical HPV infection. Profiling relied on immunoSEQ multiplex PCR, and the TCRdb table lists in-frame clones only, not all of them. The table counts around 33,000 clones; about 16% lies in the top ten. The sample was blood buffy coat. These receptors were taken from a woman aged 18-70 years with a cervical HPV16 infection that either progressed to CIN3+ or cleared (not recorded which).

Details on this clone: The read halts 3 residues ahead of the CDR3 end, with the missing end drawn from the germline J gene. The V call is TRBV20-1, the J call TRBJ1-5; D remains ambiguous. Per germline, CDR1 DFQATT and CDR2 SNEGSKA (reference sequence). The CDR3 totals 12 residues. Trimming took 3 bases from V and 9 from J, leaving 12 bases between them. This CDR3 is CSASASSRPQHF. CDR3 DNA, as far as it was read: TGCAGTGCTAGCGCTAGTTCTAGGCCC.

With respect to this clone: The read is 3 residues too short to cover the CDR3 end, so that end is filled in from the germline J gene. The V gene is TRBV7-9, the J gene TRBJ2-2; the match to TRBD1 covers 7 bases. The CDR3 spans 14 residues. CDR1 is SEHNR and CDR2 is FQNEAQ in the germline V gene (reference sequence). CDR3 residues: CASSQDRRSSPLFF. The DNA read from the CDR3 is TGTGCCAGCAGCCAGGACAGGCGTAGTTCACCG.

Of note for this clone: Sequencing ends 3 residues short of the CDR3 end; the germline J gene provides the rest. The chain couples TRBV19 to TRBJ1-2; perhaps TRBD1 as D (6 bases). Trimming took 3 bases from V and 4 from J, leaving 12 bases between them. The CDR3 loop spans 14 amino acids. Germline assignment: CDR1 LNHDA and CDR2 SQIVND (reference sequence). CDR3 DNA, as far as it was read: TGTGCCAGTAGTATCCTCCAGGGGCCCTATGGC. Translating gives CASSILQGPYG. The whole CDR3 sequence is CASSILQGPYGYTF.

As to this clone: The CDR3 end falls 3 residues outside the read, so it is completed with the germline J gene. The gene calls are TRBV6-7 and TRBJ1-5; TRBD1 matches at 8 bases. TRBV6-7 is marked as an open reading frame, function uncertain. The CDR3 consists of 14 residues. J was trimmed by 5 bases and V by 11 bases; bases with no gene match: 11. The CDR3 is CAVDRGPKDQPQHF. CDR3 DNA (partial): TGTGCCGTCGACAGGGGTCCCAAGGATCAGCCC.

Notes on this clone: The read is 3 residues too short to cover the CDR3 end, so that end is filled in from the germline J gene. The chain combines TRBV29-1 with TRBJ1-1; 9 bases align to TRBD1. The CDR3 consists of 12 residues. The germline gives CDR1 SQVTM, CDR2 ANQGSEA. CDR3 protein: CSVTGTGSGAFF. The covered CDR3 bases are TGCAGCGTAACCGGGACAGGGAGCGGA.

As regards this clone: The read stops 3 residues short of the end of the CDR3; the missing end is completed from the germline J gene. The V gene is TRBV30, the J gene TRBJ2-2, with 7 nucleotides matching TRBD1. V lost 0 bases, J lost 4 bases, and 5 bases stayed unmatched. CDR1 is GTSNPN and CDR2 is SVGIG in the germline V gene (reference sequence). This CDR3 has 15 amino acids. CDR3 protein: CAWSVWDRLTGELFF. Incomplete CDR3 DNA: TGTGCCTGGAGTGTATGGGACAGACTCACCGGGGAG. The full variable domain, in which reference TRBV30 and TRBJ2-2 provide the parts outside the CDR3, is SQTIHQWPATLVQPVGSPLSLECTVEGTSNPNLYWYRQAAGRGLQLLFYSVGIGQISSEVPQNLSASRPQDRQFILSSKKLLLSDSGFYLCAWSVWDRLTGELFFGEGSRLTVL.

A note on this clone: The read ends 3 residues before the CDR3 terminus; that terminus is restored from the germline J gene. The chain uses TRBV5-1 and TRBJ2-4, with TRBD2 matching over 11 bases. The V gene's germline CDR1 is SGHRS and CDR2 YFSETQ. The CDR3 covers 19 residues. CDR3 bases read: TGCGCCAGCAGTTTACAAGCTGGAATAGCCGGGACTAGCGGAGAGACT. Its translation is CASSLQAGIAGTSGET. The complete CDR3 reads CASSLQAGIAGTSGETQYF. Full variable domain (outside the CDR3, taken from reference TRBV5-1 and TRBJ2-4): KAGVTQTPRYLIKTRGQQVTLSCSPISGHRSVSWYQQTPGQGLQFLFEYFSETQRNKGNFPGRFSGRQFSNSRSEMNVSTLELGDSALYLCASSLQAGIAGTSGETQYFGAGTRLSVL.

With regard to this clone: The sequenced fragment ends 3 residues before the CDR3 boundary, so the rest is inferred from the germline J gene. The V gene is TRBV20-1, the J gene TRBJ2-3, with 7 bases matching TRBD2. The CDR3 runs 15 residues. Germline-derived CDR1 and CDR2 are DFQATT and SNEGSKA (reference sequence). CDR3: CSARDRGLPQETQYF. CDR3 bases read: TGCAGTGCTAGAGACCGGGGACTACCACAAGAGACG.

With regard to this clone: The CDR3 end is not reached by the read, which stops 3 residues before it; the germline J gene fills it in. This rearrangement joins TRBV5-1 to TRBJ2-3; D perhaps matches TRBD2 (6 bases). There are 15 residues in the CDR3. Germline V CDR1 and CDR2: SGHRS, YFSETQ. The chain's CDR3 is CASMRGGIDQETQYF. The part of the CDR3 DNA that was read is TGCGCCAGTATGAGGGGAGGCATAGACCAAGAGACG.

Remarks on this clone: The read ends 3 residues shy of where the CDR3 ends; the end is completed using the germline J gene. The chain carries TRBV7-6 and TRBJ1-4, with D tentatively TRBD1 (6 bases). Per germline, CDR1 SGHVS and CDR2 FNYEAQ. The CDR3 is 15 residues long. The CDR3 DNA, read in part, is TGTGCCAGCAGCTTCACCACAGGGCAGGGTTCACCA. The encoded protein is CASSFTTGQGSP. The whole CDR3 protein is CASSFTTGQGSPLFF.

Comment on this clone: The missing CDR3 end, 3 residues past where the read stops, is filled in from the germline J gene. This rearrangement joins TRBV29-1 to TRBJ2-2, with 10 bases identical to TRBD1. J lost 7 bases, V lost 4 bases, and 9 bases had no gene match. The CDR3 extends over 15 amino acids. Germline CDR1 reads SQVTM; CDR2 reads ANQGSEA. CDR3 DNA (partial): TGCAGCGTTGCTGGACGACAGGGGGCAAGCGGGGAG. It yields the protein CSVAGRQGASGE. From start to end, the CDR3 is CSVAGRQGASGELFF.

Concerning this clone: Sequencing ends 3 residues short of the CDR3 end; the germline J gene provides the rest. This chain connects TRBV6-2 or TRBV6-3 to TRBJ2-3, with D unresolved. CDR3 length: 15 amino acids. The germline gives CDR1 MNHEY, CDR2 SVGEGT. V was shortened by 5 bases and J by 6 bases, with 18 bases between the two germline ends. CDR3 DNA (partial): TGTGCCAGCAGTCGCCTCCGAACTTCCTCCGATACG. Its translation: CASSRLRTSSDT. The full CDR3 is CASSRLRTSSDTQYF.

For this clone: The sequence runs out 3 residues before the end of the CDR3; the remainder is reconstructed from the germline J gene. This chain uses TRBV7-3 with TRBJ1-2; D unclear. Germline V lookup: CDR1 SGHTA, CDR2 FQGTGA. The CDR3 loop spans 13 amino acids. CDR3 protein: CASSLSNTDTYTF. The CDR3 DNA, read in part, is TGTGCCAGCAGCTTATCTAACACAGATACC.

Concerning this clone: Read coverage stops 3 residues before the CDR3 terminus; the germline J gene supplies the remainder. V and J are TRBV6-4 and TRBJ2-3, with TRBD2 matching 8 bases. Trimming cost V 3 bases and J 3 bases; bases outside gene matches: 5. This CDR3 is built from 15 residues. Germline CDR1 and CDR2: MRHNA and SNTAGT. CDR3 DNA, as far as it was read: TGTGCCAGCAGTGAATACGGGGGGGCGACAGATACG. It is translated as CASSEYGGATDT. The full CDR3 protein reads CASSEYGGATDTQYF.

About this clone itself: Read coverage stops 3 residues before the CDR3 terminus; the germline J gene supplies the remainder. This chain joins TRBV12-3 or TRBV12-4 and TRBJ2-3, with TRBD2 matching 7 bases. The V segment lost 6 bases and the J segment 5 bases; nucleotides outside the gene matches: 14. The CDR3 has 16 residues. The chain's CDR3 is CASRFTSRGSGDTQYF. The part of the CDR3 DNA that was read is TGTGCCAGCAGGTTTACCTCGCGGGGGTCCGGAGATACG.

Points on this clone: The missing CDR3 end, 3 residues past where the read stops, is filled in from the germline J gene. The chain carries TRBV30 and TRBJ2-2, with D perhaps TRBD1 (7 bases). The CDR3 length is 13 residues. Per the germline V gene, CDR1 is GTSNPN and CDR2 is SVGIG (reference sequence). The part of the CDR3 DNA that was read is TGTGCCTGGACTAACAGGGGAGGTGAAAAG. This sequence encodes CAWTNRGGEK. The whole CDR3 protein reads CAWTNRGGEKLFF. Together with reference TRBV30 and TRBJ2-2, the CDR3 gives the full variable domain: SQTIHQWPATLVQPVGSPLSLECTVEGTSNPNLYWYRQAAGRGLQLLFYSVGIGQISSEVPQNLSASRPQDRQFILSSKKLLLSDSGFYLCAWTNRGGEKLFFGEGSRLTVL.

A word on this clone: The CDR3 is cut off 3 residues early in the read; its end comes from the germline J gene. This sequence joins TRBV13 and TRBJ2-7, with TRBD2 matching 15 bases. The germline V gene encodes CDR1 PRHDT and CDR2 FYEKMQ (reference sequence). V shed 4 bases, J shed 6 bases, and the junction held 1 base outside the gene matches. There are 14 residues in the CDR3. Incomplete CDR3 DNA: TGTGCCAGCAGCTGGACTAGCGGGAGGGCCGAG. As protein: CASSWTSGRAE. From start to end, the CDR3 is CASSWTSGRAEQYF.

With respect to this clone: The CDR3 goes on 3 residues after the read ends, and that part is filled in from the germline J gene. This chain connects TRBV6-1 to TRBJ2-3, with TRBD2 identical over 10 bases. CDR3 length: 17 amino acids. The junction had 9 bases not matched to a gene; V was cut back by 2 bases and J by 4 bases. The V gene's germline CDR1 is MNHNS and CDR2 SASEGT. The DNA read from the CDR3 is TGTGCCAGCAGTGAATTTGGAAGCGGGAGGGATCCAGATACG. Its translation: CASSEFGSGRDPDT. The CDR3 in its entirety is CASSEFGSGRDPDTQYF.

Concerning this clone: Sequencing ends 3 residues short of the CDR3 end; the germline J gene provides the rest. V and J are TRBV20-1 and TRBJ2-6; 9 nucleotides line up with TRBD1. This CDR3 region has 16 residues. The junction had 8 bases not matched to a gene; V was cut back by 6 bases and J by 2 bases. The germline CDR1 and CDR2 sequences are DFQATT and SNEGSKA (reference sequence). Incomplete CDR3 DNA: TGCAGTGCCCCGACAGGGGGTGGGGCTGGGGCCAACGTC. Protein: CSAPTGGGAGANV. Given in full, the CDR3 is CSAPTGGGAGANVLTF.

Regarding this clone: Read coverage stops 3 residues before the CDR3 terminus; the germline J gene supplies the remainder. V is TRBV6-2 or TRBV6-3 and J is TRBJ2-3; weak D call: TRBD1 (6 bases). CDR1 is MNHEY, CDR2 SVGEGT, per germline. The CDR3 length is 16 residues. Partial CDR3 DNA: TGTGCCAGCAGTTTCCCACAGGGTTCCCGCAATCAGCCG. It translates to CASSFPQGSRNQP. The whole CDR3 region reads CASSFPQGSRNQPQYF.

Of note for this clone: The CDR3 extends 3 residues past the end of the read, so its final part is completed from the germline J gene. This sample includes further DNA sequences coding for the same CDR3. The gene calls are TRBV5-1 and TRBJ1-2; TRBD1 aligns across 7 bases. Germline V gene lookup returns CDR1 SGHRS and CDR2 YFSETQ. This CDR3 spans 14 amino acids. The CDR3 sequence: CASSLDRGPGGYTF. The CDR3 DNA, read in part, is TGCGCCAGCAGCTTGGATAGGGGGCCTGGGGGC.

About this clone: Read data end 3 residues before the CDR3 end; the end is taken from the germline J gene. This CDR3 is also generated by other DNA sequences in the sample. V is TRBV7-2 and J is TRBJ2-4; 9 bases agree with TRBD1. The V gene's germline CDR1 is SGHTA and CDR2 FQGNSA. CDR3 length equals 13 residues. CDR3 sequence: CASSSGQGYGQYF. The DNA read from the CDR3 is TGTGCCAGCAGCTCGGGACAGGGATATGGT.

Concerning this clone: With the read ending 3 residues before the CDR3 end, the germline J gene is used to fill in that end. The rearrangement joins TRBV3-1 (or the pseudogene TRBV3-2) to TRBJ1-1, with 9 bases lining up with TRBD1. From germline, CDR1 is LGHDT and CDR2 YNNKEL (reference sequence). The V segment lost 4 bases and the J segment 3 bases; nucleotides outside the gene matches: 3. The CDR3 consists of 14 residues. The CDR3 bases that were read are TGTGCCAGCAGCCCAGGGACAGGGTACACTGAA. This codes for CASSPGTGYTE. The entire CDR3 sequence reads CASSPGTGYTEAFF.

Comments on this clone: The CDR3 extends 3 residues past the end of the read, so its final part is completed from the germline J gene. V is TRBV29-1 and J is TRBJ2-1; TRBD2 matches 11 bases. The germline gives CDR1 SQVTM, CDR2 ANQGSEA. The CDR3 contains 14 residues. V was pared by 5 bases and J by 8 bases, with 8 bases of the junction left unmatched. Partial CDR3 DNA: TGCAGCGTTACTAGCGGGGGCGTGCTCGATGAG. It is translated as CSVTSGGVLDE. The entire CDR3 is CSVTSGGVLDEQFF.

In the case of this clone: The missing CDR3 end, 3 residues past where the read stops, is filled in from the germline J gene. V and J are TRBV7-3 and TRBJ2-1, with 11 bases matching TRBD2. This CDR3 spans 15 amino acids. CDR1 SGHTA and CDR2 FQGTGA come from the germline V gene. Trimming at V came to 1 base and at J to 8 bases, leaving 4 bases not matched to a gene. The CDR3 bases that were read are TGTGCCAGCAGCTTAAGACTAGCGGGAATGGATGAG. Protein product: CASSLRLAGMDE. The full CDR3 protein reads CASSLRLAGMDEQFF.

Turning to this clone: The read finishes 3 residues shy of the CDR3 end, and the germline J gene is used to complete it. The V and J genes are TRBV19 and TRBJ1-2, with D maybe TRBD1 (6 bases). CDR3 size: 15 residues. Germline-derived CDR1 and CDR2 are LNHDA and SQIVND (reference sequence). With 5 bases removed from V and 5 bases from J, the gap between germline ends came to 18 bases. The CDR3 region is CASSPRQVRVYGYTF. The sequenced CDR3 bases are TGTGCCAGTAGTCCCCGACAGGTCCGTGTGTATGGC.